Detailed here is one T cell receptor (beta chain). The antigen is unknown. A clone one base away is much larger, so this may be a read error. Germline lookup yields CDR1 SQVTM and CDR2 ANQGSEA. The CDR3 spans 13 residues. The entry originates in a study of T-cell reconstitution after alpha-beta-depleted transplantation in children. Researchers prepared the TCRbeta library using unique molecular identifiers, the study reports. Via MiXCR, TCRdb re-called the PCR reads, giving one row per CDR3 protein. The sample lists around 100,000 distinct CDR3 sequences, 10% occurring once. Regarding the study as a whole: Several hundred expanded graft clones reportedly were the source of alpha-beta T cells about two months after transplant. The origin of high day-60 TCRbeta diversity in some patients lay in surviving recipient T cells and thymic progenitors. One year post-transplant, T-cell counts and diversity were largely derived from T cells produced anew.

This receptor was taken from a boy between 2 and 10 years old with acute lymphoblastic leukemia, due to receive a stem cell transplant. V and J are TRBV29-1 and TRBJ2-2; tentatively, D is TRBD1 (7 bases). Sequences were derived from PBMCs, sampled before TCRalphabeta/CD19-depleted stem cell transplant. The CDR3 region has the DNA TGCAGCGTTGATGAGGGGGCAGGAGGGGAGCCGTTTTTT. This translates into CSVDEGAGGEPFF.